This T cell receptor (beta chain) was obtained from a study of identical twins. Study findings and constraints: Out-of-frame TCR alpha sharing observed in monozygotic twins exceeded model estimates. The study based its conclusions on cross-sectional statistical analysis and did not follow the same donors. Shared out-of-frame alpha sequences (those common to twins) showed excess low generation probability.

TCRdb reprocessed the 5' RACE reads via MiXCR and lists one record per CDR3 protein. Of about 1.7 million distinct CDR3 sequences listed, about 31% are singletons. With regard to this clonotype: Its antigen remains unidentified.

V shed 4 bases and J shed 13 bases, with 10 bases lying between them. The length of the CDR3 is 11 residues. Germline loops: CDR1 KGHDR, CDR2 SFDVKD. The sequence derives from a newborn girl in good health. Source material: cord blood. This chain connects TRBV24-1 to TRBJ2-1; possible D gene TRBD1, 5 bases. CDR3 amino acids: CATSDRAHQFF. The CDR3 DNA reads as TGTGCCACCAGTGACAGGGCCCACCAGTTCTTC.